Listed below are T cell receptor beta chains from one sample, sequenced in a study of T cells expressing NK-cell markers. TCRdb reanalyzed the 5' RACE reads and collapses them to one entry per CDR3 protein, without DNA. This sample contains 350,000 to 400,000 distinct CDR3 sequences. Sequencing was carried out using blood T cells: a sorted CD56 or NKG2C T cell subset, CD4+ or CD8+ T cells, or bulk PBMC T cells (not recorded which). These receptor sequences come from a woman between 50 and 59 years old in good health. Both conserved end residues are part of each CDR3.

len: 13
j_gene: TRBJ2-1
v_gene: TRBV12-3/TRBV12-4
CDR3aa: CASSFRTGDEQFF

len: 18
j_gene: TRBJ2-2
v_gene: TRBV3-1
CDR3aa: CASSPGTSGRGHTGELFF

len: 14
j_gene: TRBJ2-1
v_gene: TRBV12-3/TRBV12-4
CDR3aa: CASSLDQVRSEQFF

len: 14
j_gene: TRBJ2-7
v_gene: TRBV28
CDR3aa: CASSLGADNYEQYF

len: 11
j_gene: TRBJ2-3
v_gene: TRBV12-3/TRBV12-4
CDR3aa: CASSFATAQYF

len: 15
j_gene: TRBJ1-5
v_gene: TRBV12-3/TRBV12-4
CDR3aa: CASSHRTGGNQPQHF

len: 12
j_gene: TRBJ2-3
v_gene: TRBV12-3/TRBV12-4
CDR3aa: CASSLFGDTQYF

len: 14
j_gene: TRBJ2-4
v_gene: TRBV10-1
CDR3aa: CASSEPGTADIQYF

len: 15
j_gene: TRBJ2-1
v_gene: TRBV20-1
CDR3aa: CSANPQSGRPAGQFF

len: 13
j_gene: TRBJ1-1
v_gene: TRBV12-3/TRBV12-4
CDR3aa: CASTPTGGAAAFF

len: 14
j_gene: TRBJ1-5
v_gene: TRBV10-3
CDR3aa: CAIGGQGSDQPQHF

len: 16
j_gene: TRBJ2-2
v_gene: TRBV11-3
CDR3aa: CASSLEVDGDTGELFF

len: 17
j_gene: TRBJ2-3
v_gene: TRBV23-1
CDR3aa: CASSQASAGGSTDTQYF

len: 15
j_gene: TRBJ2-2
v_gene: TRBV15
CDR3aa: CATKSGGVGTGELFF

len: 13
j_gene: TRBJ1-3
v_gene: TRBV19
CDR3aa: CASSIGQGNTIYF

len: 15
j_gene: TRBJ1-3
v_gene: TRBV12-3/TRBV12-4
CDR3aa: CASSLGQSYGYTIYF

len: 13
j_gene: TRBJ2-5
v_gene: TRBV10-3
CDR3aa: CAISDYEAETQYF

len: 15
j_gene: TRBJ1-5
v_gene: TRBV6-5
CDR3aa: CASQRQGAQNQPQHF

len: 15
j_gene: TRBJ2-5
v_gene: TRBV20-1
CDR3aa: CSARDSAVQRETQYF